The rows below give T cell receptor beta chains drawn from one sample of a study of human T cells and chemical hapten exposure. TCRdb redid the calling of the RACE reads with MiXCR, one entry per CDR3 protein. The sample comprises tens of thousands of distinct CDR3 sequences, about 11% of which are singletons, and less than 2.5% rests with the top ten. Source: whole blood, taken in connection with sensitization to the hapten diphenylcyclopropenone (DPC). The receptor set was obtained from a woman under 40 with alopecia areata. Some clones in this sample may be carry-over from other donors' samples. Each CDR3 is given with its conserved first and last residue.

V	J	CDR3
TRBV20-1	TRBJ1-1	CSVGMASEAFF
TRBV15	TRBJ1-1	CATSRTALNTEAFF
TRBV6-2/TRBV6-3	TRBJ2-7	CASSSWDKSYEQYF
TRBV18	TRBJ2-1	CASSQNQGHSSYNEQFF
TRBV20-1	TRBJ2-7	CSAPTGIGTSINPQYF
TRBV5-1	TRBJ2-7	CASSFGQTYEQYF
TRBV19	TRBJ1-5	CASSIDRRSRAQHF
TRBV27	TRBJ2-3	CASAGFTDTQYF
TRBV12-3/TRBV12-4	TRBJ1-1	CASSPGSRTEAFF
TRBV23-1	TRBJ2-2	CASSQRFWTSVTGELFF
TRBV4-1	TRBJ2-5	CASSPLERGQETQYF
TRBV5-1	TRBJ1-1	CASSPEGVMGEAFF
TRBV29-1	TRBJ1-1	CSVTGMNTEAFF
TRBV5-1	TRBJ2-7	CASSLGSGVSYEQYF
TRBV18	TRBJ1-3	CASSPPARGSSSGNTIYF
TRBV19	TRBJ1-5	CASSIQGGNQPQHF
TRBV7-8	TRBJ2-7	CASSLTTSGSYYEQYF
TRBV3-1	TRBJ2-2	CASSLRVPSSNTGELFF
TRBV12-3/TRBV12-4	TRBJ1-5	CASRIGTGGLSQPQHF
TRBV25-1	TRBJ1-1	CASMNREVTEAFF
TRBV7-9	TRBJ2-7	CASSPLSGSGMQYF
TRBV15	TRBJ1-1	CATSRDGRSFPPGTEAFF
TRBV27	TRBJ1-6	CASSLSEGAGSPPHF
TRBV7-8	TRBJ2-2	CASSLYKGRAAGELFF
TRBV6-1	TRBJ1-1	CASSEVNEAFF
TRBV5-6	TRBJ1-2	CASSLGQGASGYTF
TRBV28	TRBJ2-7	CASSLDGQGHEQYF
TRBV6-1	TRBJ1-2	CASSEVIANYDYTF
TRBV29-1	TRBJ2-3	CSVGTTPGTTDTQYF
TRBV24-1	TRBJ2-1	CATSDLLIGEQFF
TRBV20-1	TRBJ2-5	CSARRTRTFQETQYF
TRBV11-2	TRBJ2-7	CASSLGQAPYEQYF
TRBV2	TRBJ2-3	CASRAGGPKDTQYF
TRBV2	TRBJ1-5	CASSGDDQPQHF
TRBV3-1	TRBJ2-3	CASSQDVRRGGTDTQYF
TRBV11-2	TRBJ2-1	CASSLDRDEQFF
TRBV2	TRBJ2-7	CASVTSGGSYEQYF
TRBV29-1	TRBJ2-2	CSVGTPNTGELFF
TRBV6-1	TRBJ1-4	CASSEDGTGGKKLFF